The 30 T cell receptor beta chains listed next were all sequenced from one sample in a study of graft-versus-host responses after intestinal transplantation. Using immunoSEQ multiplex PCR, the repertoire was profiled, and TCRdb retains in-frame clones only, with some absent. The sample comprises 20,000 to 25,000 clones, 55% to 70% of which are singletons, and approximately 1% rests with the top ten. The source material was alloreactive CD4+ T cells from a mixed lymphocyte reaction culture, sampled before intestinal transplant. Subset meaning: CFSE-low proliferating T cells sorted from roughly 6-day pre-transplant mixed lymphocyte reaction (GvH or HvG direction). Receptor source: a human patient who received an intestinal transplant.

V and J are TRBV6-5 and TRBJ2-2, with TRBD1 as a possible D gene (5 bases). Trimming pared 4 bases from V and 2 bases from J, leaving 8 bases between. Germline loops: CDR1 MNHEY, CDR2 SVGAGI. This CDR3 region has 14 residues. CDR3 sequence (DNA): TGTGCCAGCAGTTCAGGGCGCAACACCGGGGAGCTGTTTTTT. It translates to CASSSGRNTGELFF.

The gene calls are TRBV2 and TRBJ1-5; 9 bases match TRBD1. CDR1 and CDR2 (germline): SNHLY, FYNNEI. The CDR3 covers 15 residues. V was clipped by 5 bases and J by 2 bases; unmatched bases: 4. The CDR3 loop reads CASSYRDRGNQPQHF. Written as DNA, the CDR3 is TGTGCCAGCAGTTACCGGGACAGGGGCAATCAGCCCCAGCATTTT.

The chain couples TRBV10-2 to TRBJ2-7; 7 nucleotides line up with TRBD2. CDR3 size: 14 residues. With V trimmed by 3 bases and J by 7 bases, 9 bases remained unmatched. Looked up from germline, CDR1 is WSHSY and CDR2 is SAAADI. CDR3 bases: TGCGCCAGCAGTGATCGGGGGAGGGCCCGGGAGCAGTACTTC. It is translated as CASSDRGRAREQYF.

The chain combines TRBV9 with TRBJ2-1, with TRBD2 matching over 9 bases. From germline, CDR1 is SGDLS and CDR2 YYNGEE. The CDR3 length is 16 residues. Losses at the gene ends were 3 bases for V and 4 bases for J; bases not matched to a gene: 8. CDR3 sequence (DNA): TGTGCCAGCAGCGCCCATAGCGGGAGTAGTTACAATGAGCAGTTCTTC. It codes for CASSAHSGSSYNEQFF.

The chain employs TRBV2 and TRBJ1-1; D not certain. Germline-derived CDR1 and CDR2 are SNHLY and FYNNEI. The CDR3 is made up of 13 amino acids. V was trimmed by 6 bases and J by 0 bases, leaving 8 bases between them. CDR3 amino acids: CASRYTMNTEAFF. The CDR3, as DNA: TGTGCCAGCAGATATACAATGAACACTGAAGCTTTCTTT.

The gene calls are TRBV5-1 and TRBJ2-1, with 9 bases fitting TRBD1. Germline-derived CDR1 and CDR2 are SGHRS and YFSETQ. The CDR3 totals 16 residues. V lost 0 bases and J lost 8; bases outside the gene matches: 9. The CDR3 spells CASSLVVGTGFYEQFF. Here the CDR3 DNA reads TGCGCCAGCAGCTTGGTAGTGGGGACAGGGTTCTATGAGCAGTTCTTC.

The sample holds a few counts of this clone. The rearrangement uses TRBV7-2 and TRBJ1-2, with D perhaps TRBD1 (5 bases). With 2 bases removed from V and 5 bases from J, the gap between germline ends came to 12 bases. Germline V gene data show CDR1 as SGHTA and CDR2 as FQGNSA. The CDR3 is made up of 14 amino acids. The CDR3 bases are TGTGCCAGCAGCTTACTAAGCAGGGAATATGGCTACACCTTC. Its translation: CASSLLSREYGYTF.

This clone was found a few times. The chain employs TRBV27 and TRBJ2-1; D remains unclear. Germline V CDR1 and CDR2: MNHEY, SMNVEV (reference sequence). Trimming cost V 5 bases and J 6 bases, with 17 bases left between them. This CDR3 has 15 amino acids. The CDR3, as DNA: TGTGCCAGCAGTCCGAGGTACGCGGTCGCCAATGAGCAGTTCTTC. This encodes CASSPRYAVANEQFF.

This clone was seen a single time. The chain carries TRBV30 and TRBJ2-5; D unresolved. V was cut by 2 bases and J by 1 base, with 8 bases left in between. Per the germline V gene, CDR1 is GTSNPN and CDR2 is SVGIG (reference sequence). The CDR3 has 13 amino acids. CDR3 sequence reads: CAWSSWPQETQYF. CDR3 nucleotides: TGTGCCTGGAGTTCGTGGCCCCAAGAGACCCAGTACTTC.

This clone was counted a few times. The rearrangement uses TRBV5-1 and TRBJ1-1; D is perhaps TRBD1 (6 bases). V lost 3 bases, J lost 5 bases, and 11 bases lay in between. This CDR3 region has 13 residues. Germline-derived CDR1 and CDR2 are SGHRS and YFSETQ. This chain's CDR3 is CASSWARGTEAFF. Written as DNA, the CDR3 is TGCGCCAGCAGCTGGGCCAGGGGAACTGAAGCTTTCTTT.

The genes are TRBV10-1 and TRBJ2-1, with D tentatively TRBD2 (5 bases). V gave up 1 base and J gave up 9 bases, with 16 bases separating them. There are 15 residues in the CDR3. CDR1 is WNHNN and CDR2 is SYGVQD in the germline V gene (reference sequence). DNA for the CDR3: TGCGCCAGCAGTGAGTATGTCCCCGCCGCGGGTGAGCAGTTCTTC. Residues: CASSEYVPAAGEQFF.

The genes are TRBV5-5 and TRBJ1-2; a possible D gene is TRBD1 (5 bases). Germline V gene sequence: CDR1 SGHKS, CDR2 YYEKEE (reference sequence). V was cut by 0 bases and J by 5 bases, with 11 bases left in between. The CDR3 consists of 14 residues. The DNA of the CDR3 is TGTGCCAGCAGCTTGGGGGTAGGGGCGTATGGCTACACCTTC. This translates into CASSLGVGAYGYTF.

This clone has a handful of counts. This rearrangement joins TRBV7-9 to TRBJ2-1, with D perhaps TRBD1 (6 bases). Germline V gene data show CDR1 as SEHNR and CDR2 as FQNEAQ (reference sequence). Trimming took 1 base from V and 0 from J, leaving 7 bases between them. The CDR3 is 15 residues long. The CDR3: CASSLGTASYNEQFF. DNA of the CDR3: TGTGCCAGCAGCTTAGGGACAGCCTCCTACAATGAGCAGTTCTTC.

This chain links TRBV10-2 with TRBJ1-3; tentatively, D is TRBD1 (5 bases). The CDR3 runs to 15 residues. Between the trimmed V and J ends, which lost 5 bases and 3 bases, there was a span of 14 bases. Germline lookup yields CDR1 WSHSY and CDR2 SAAADI. DNA for the CDR3: TGCGCCAGCAGTCTCCAGGGAACAGGTGGAAACACCATATATTTT. It yields the protein CASSLQGTGGNTIYF.

This clone was detected only a few times. V usage is TRBV9 and J usage is TRBJ2-1, with 7 bases that match TRBD2. The CDR3 contains 13 residues. The J segment lost 9 bases and the V segment lost 3 bases, leaving 6 bases of the junction unmatched. CDR1 is SGDLS, CDR2 YYNGEE, per germline. CDR3 coding DNA: TGTGCCAGCAGCGGGAGTGGGGGGGGTGAGCAGTTCTTC. This gives the protein CASSGSGGGEQFF.

The sample holds a few counts of this clone. This CDR3 reads CASSLAHRLAGQETQYF. The CDR3 DNA reads as TGTGCCAGCAGCTTAGCGCACCGACTAGCGGGGCAAGAGACCCAGTACTTC. V is TRBV11-2 and J is TRBJ2-5; 11 bases are shared with TRBD2. The CDR3 is 17 residues long. J gave up 2 bases and V 1 base, and 6 bases lay outside the gene matches. The germline CDR1 and CDR2 sequences are SGHAT and FQNNGV. Supplemented by reference TRBV11-2 and TRBJ2-5, the full variable domain reads EAGVAQSPRYKIIEKRQSVAFWCNPISGHATLYWYQQILGQGPKLLIQFQNNGVVDDSQLPKDRFSAERLKGVDSTLKIQPAKLEDSAVYLCASSLAHRLAGQETQYFGPGTRLLVL.

The chain recombines TRBV5-1 with TRBJ2-2; the D gene is possibly TRBD1 (6 bases). This CDR3 contains 15 residues. Germline CDR1 SGHRS, CDR2 YFSETQ. The V end lost 1 base, the J end lost 4 bases, and 11 bases lay between the germline ends. The CDR3 DNA sequence: TGCGCCAGCAGCTTGCTTACAGGGAGCACCGGGGAGCTGTTTTTT. Amino acids: CASSLLTGSTGELFF.

The chain has TRBV7-9 and TRBJ2-5, with D unclear. Germline V gives CDR1 SEHNR, CDR2 FQNEAQ (reference sequence). With 2 bases removed from V and 5 bases from J, the gap between germline ends came to 6 bases. CDR3 length equals 12 residues. CDR3 nucleotides: TGTGCCAGCAGCTTATTGGCTGAGACCCAGTACTTC. Amino acid sequence: CASSLLAETQYF. The variable domain in full, with the rest retrieved from reference TRBV7-9 and TRBJ2-5, is DTGVSQNPRHKITKRGQNVTFRCDPISEHNRLYWYRQTLGQGPEFLTYFQNEAQLEKSRLLSDRFSAERPKGSFSTLEIQRTEQGDSAMYLCASSLLAETQYFGPGTRLLVL.

V and J are TRBV7-9 and TRBJ2-7; 9 bases line up with TRBD2. The CDR3 is 15 residues long. Per the germline V gene, CDR1 is SEHNR and CDR2 is FQNEAQ (reference sequence). V was clipped by 5 bases and J by 2 bases; unmatched bases: 7. This CDR3 reads CASSPEASGAYEQYF. The CDR3 nucleotides read TGTGCCAGCAGCCCGGAGGCTAGCGGGGCCTACGAGCAGTACTTC.

V and J are TRBV27 and TRBJ1-4, with unresolved D. Germline values: CDR1 MNHEY, CDR2 SMNVEV (reference sequence). The CDR3 is 13 residues long. Trimming stripped 5 bases from V and 8 bases from J, with 12 bases between. The CDR3 region is CASSIRPREKLFF. DNA for the CDR3: TGTGCCAGCAGTATAAGACCGAGGGAAAAACTGTTTTTT.

J is TRBJ2-1 and V is TRBV19, with TRBD1 matching over 7 bases. The length of the CDR3 is 16 residues. CDR1 is LNHDA and CDR2 is SQIVND in the germline V gene (reference sequence). V was pared by 5 bases and J by 7 bases, with 14 bases of the junction left unmatched. The CDR3 loop is CASSSRTGSWGNEQFF. The CDR3 DNA reads as TGTGCCAGTAGTTCCAGGACAGGATCTTGGGGAAATGAGCAGTTCTTC.

This clone was counted between two and nine times. The chain carries TRBV2 and TRBJ2-7; possible D gene TRBD1, 5 bases. The CDR3 contains 12 residues. The germline V gene has CDR1 SNHLY and CDR2 FYNNEI. Trimming took off 6 bases at V and 5 bases at J, with 11 bases between the two ends. CDR3 region: CASSYRPHEQYF. Here the CDR3 DNA reads TGTGCCAGCAGCTACAGGCCCCACGAGCAGTACTTC.

The gene calls are TRBV28 and TRBJ2-1, with TRBD1 matching over 9 bases. CDR1 and CDR2 (germline): MDHEN, SYDVKM. The CDR3 has 15 residues. V was pared by 1 base and J by 7 bases, with 5 bases of the junction left unmatched. CDR3 nucleotides: TGTGCCAGCAGTTTATCAGGGACAGGGAGGAATGAGCAGTTCTTC. Amino acid sequence: CASSLSGTGRNEQFF.

The chain couples TRBV11-3 to TRBJ2-1, with 7 bases identical to TRBD1. CDR3 length equals 17 residues. V gave up 2 bases and J gave up 8 bases; unmatched junction bases: 15. CDR1 and CDR2 (germline): SGHNT, YENEEA. The CDR3 DNA sequence: TGTGCCAGCAGCTTAAACAGCTACAGGGGTCATGACCATGAGCAGTTCTTC. It encodes CASSLNSYRGHDHEQFF.

This clone was counted only a few times. The chain joins TRBV5-4 to TRBJ2-5; D call uncertain. Germline V gene lookup returns CDR1 SGHNT and CDR2 YYREEE (reference sequence). The length of the CDR3 is 12 residues. V dropped 4 bases and J dropped 7 bases, with 11 bases sitting between them. CDR3 loop: CASSLPGTTQYF. The CDR3 DNA reads TGTGCCAGCAGCCTACCGGGTACGACCCAGTACTTC.

The V call is TRBV19, the J call TRBJ2-1; TRBD2 matches at 11 bases. The CDR3 is made up of 16 amino acids. Germline V gene data show CDR1 as LNHDA and CDR2 as SQIVND (reference sequence). Trimming removed 6 bases from V and 0 bases from J; junction bases left unmatched: 4. The CDR3 loop is CASRTSGALSYNEQFF. The CDR3 DNA follows: TGTGCCAGTAGGACTAGCGGGGCCCTCTCCTACAATGAGCAGTTCTTC.

CDR3 residues: CASSQGTGGWNEQFF. The CDR3 DNA reads as TGTGCCAGCAGTCAGGGGACAGGGGGCTGGAATGAGCAGTTCTTC. This chain uses TRBV28 with TRBJ2-1; TRBD1 matches 12 bases. V shed 5 bases and J 7 bases; nucleotides not matched to a gene: 6. The CDR3 extends over 15 amino acids. In germline, CDR1 is MDHEN, CDR2 SYDVKM.

In DNA, the CDR3 is TGCGCCAGCAGGTCTAGCGGGAACTACAATGAGCAGTTCTTC. Translated, it gives CASRSSGNYNEQFF. The chain links TRBV10-2 to TRBJ2-1, with 9 bases fitting TRBD2. The V gene's germline CDR1 is WSHSY and CDR2 SAAADI. V was clipped by 6 bases and J by 3 bases; unmatched bases: 3. This CDR3 has 14 residues.

The rearrangement uses TRBV11-2 and TRBJ2-1; no reliable D call. The CDR3 loop spans 14 amino acids. The V end was cut by 3 bases, the J end by 4 bases, with 10 bases between. The V gene's germline CDR1 is SGHAT and CDR2 FQNNGV. This chain's CDR3 is CASSFNPSYNEQFF. In DNA, the CDR3 is TGTGCCAGCAGCTTTAACCCCAGTTACAATGAGCAGTTCTTC.

The CDR3 is CASSAYRDTEAFF. CDR3 DNA: TGTGCCAGTAGTGCCTACAGAGACACTGAAGCTTTCTTT. The chain has TRBV19 and TRBJ1-1; D call uncertain. Trimming took 5 bases from V and 3 from J, leaving 10 bases between them. The CDR3 is made up of 13 amino acids. From germline, CDR1 is LNHDA and CDR2 SQIVND (reference sequence).